This T cell receptor beta chain was sequenced for a study of T cell repertoires in cytomegalovirus infection. About the study: Indications of both CMV infection and matching HLA type were provided by public TCR beta signatures. Findings of the study overall: Using cumulative public TCR beta family frequency, the authors identified those who carried CMV together with the relevant HLA. The ex vivo response showed dominance by HLA-C-restricted CMV-specific TCR beta clonotypes.

On this clonotype itself: Its matching antigen is unknown.

Germline V gene data show CDR1 as SQVTM and CDR2 as ANQGSEA. The CDR3 sequence is 14 residues long. V was pared by 4 bases and J by 2 bases, with 7 bases of the junction left unmatched. TCRdb reprocessed the reads with MiXCR, giving one entry per CDR3 protein. The table has roughly 230,000 distinct CDR3 sequences, 15% to 20% seen once. The sequenced material came from CD8+ T cells from PBMCs. This rearrangement joins TRBV29-1 to TRBJ2-7, with 8 nucleotides matching TRBD1. The origin of this receptor is a human donor in good health (CMV status not recorded). Some clones in this sample may be carry-over from other donors' samples. CDR3 in amino acids: CSVGGGDRTYEQYF. CDR3 bases: TGCAGCGTTGGAGGCGGGGACAGGACCTACGAGCAGTACTTC.